This TCR beta chain was observed in a study of T cell changes during pregnancy in multiple sclerosis. CDR1 is LNHNV, CDR2 YYDKDF, per germline (reference sequence). Trimming at V came to 4 bases and at J to 5 bases, leaving 6 bases not matched to a gene. The CDR3 totals 16 residues. Sequencing was performed with immunoSEQ multiplex PCR; in TCRdb, only in-frame clones are kept and a portion is missing. The repertoire holds under 50,000 clones, with more than 75% as singletons. This TCR came from a female donor in good health, enrolled as a control in a pregnancy study. The input for sequencing was CD4+ T cells from peripheral blood mononuclear cells, taken in the second trimester of pregnancy. The chain couples TRBV15 to TRBJ2-3; 13 nucleotides match TRBD2. The CDR3 spells CATSKETSGGIDTQYF. The CDR3, as DNA: TGTGCCACCAGCAAAGAGACTAGCGGGGGGATAGATACGCAGTATTTT.